This is a list of T cell receptor beta chains from one sample in a study of identical twins. TCRdb reanalysed the 5' RACE reads using MiXCR and keeps one entry per CDR3 protein. This table has hundreds of thousands of distinct CDR3 sequences, 5.5% to 6.5% appearing once. Sequencing input: naive T cells sorted from blood. These receptor sequences come from a young man in good health. CDR3s leave out the opening cysteine and the closing phenylalanine or tryptophan.

v_gene | len | CDR3aa
TRBV12-3/TRBV12-4 | 11 | ATEGVRGETQY
TRBV5-1 | 11 | ASRTGREGELF
TRBV4-1 | 14 | ASSQDQSGGSYGYT
TRBV20-1 | 14 | SARARLAGHYNEQF
TRBV21-1 | 17 | ASSKVGRRHLSRYNEQF
TRBV3-1 | 13 | ASSQTPGLLYEQY
TRBV24-1 | 14 | ATSDSGQGATGELF
TRBV28 | 13 | ATGRFSGSQETQY
TRBV12-3/TRBV12-4 | 13 | ASSFTGQGDSPLH
TRBV6-1 | 15 | ASSFSNRQKMNTEAF